The rows below give T cell receptor beta chains drawn from one sample of a study of blood T cells in healthy people across ages. Using its own MiXCR run on the 5' RACE reads, TCRdb lists one record per CDR3 protein. The table has more than 500,000 distinct CDR3 sequences, 25% to 30% seen once; the top ten hold about 18%. The sequenced sample was blood. These receptors all stem from a woman in her seventies in good health. Both conserved end residues are part of each CDR3. D genes are given only for firm matches. Size tells how often a clone was seen (once, few, many) or the class of an expanded clone, and some rows leave it out.

j_gene: TRBJ2-5
abundance: NA
v_gene: TRBV6-2/TRBV6-3
d_gene: NA
CDR3aa: CASRRYETQYF
CDR3nt: TGTGCCAGCAGGAGGTACGAGACCCAGTACTTC

j_gene: TRBJ2-1
abundance: few
v_gene: TRBV5-1
d_gene: TRBD1
CDR3aa: CASSPPGQGGSYNEQFF
CDR3nt: TGCGCCAGCAGCCCCCCGGGACAGGGGGGGTCCTACAATGAGCAGTTCTTC

j_gene: TRBJ2-7
abundance: few
v_gene: TRBV11-2
d_gene: TRBD1
CDR3aa: CASSPGRGLYEQYF
CDR3nt: TGTGCCAGCAGCCCCGGCAGGGGGCTGTACGAGCAGTACTTC

j_gene: TRBJ1-1
abundance: NA
v_gene: TRBV12-3/TRBV12-4
d_gene: NA
CDR3aa: CASSSQILSGNTEAFF
CDR3nt: TGTGCCAGCAGTTCCCAAATCCTCTCCGGGAACACTGAAGCTTTCTTT

j_gene: TRBJ2-7
abundance: few
v_gene: TRBV6-2/TRBV6-3
d_gene: TRBD2
CDR3aa: CASSYSRTSTYEQYF
CDR3nt: TGTGCCAGCAGTTACTCGCGGACTAGCACCTACGAGCAGTACTTC

j_gene: TRBJ2-2
abundance: NA
v_gene: TRBV4-3
d_gene: NA
CDR3aa: CASSQRGTVNTGELFF
CDR3nt: TGCGCCAGCAGCCAACGCGGGACTGTGAACACCGGGGAGCTGTTTTTT

j_gene: TRBJ2-1
abundance: NA
v_gene: TRBV24-1
d_gene: TRBD2
CDR3aa: CATEVLADRSYNEQFF
CDR3nt: TGTGCCACCGAGGTTCTAGCGGATCGCTCCTACAATGAGCAGTTCTTC

j_gene: TRBJ1-1
abundance: few
v_gene: TRBV11-2
d_gene: NA
CDR3aa: CASSLVGYMNTEAFF
CDR3nt: TGTGCCAGCAGCTTAGTTGGATACATGAACACTGAAGCTTTCTTT

j_gene: TRBJ2-7
abundance: many
v_gene: TRBV13
d_gene: NA
CDR3aa: CASSRGRGSGLQYF
CDR3nt: TGTGCCAGCAGCCGAGGTCGCGGCAGCGGCTTACAGTACTTC

j_gene: TRBJ2-4
abundance: NA
v_gene: TRBV6-2/TRBV6-3
d_gene: TRBD1
CDR3aa: CASSWQGVKNIQYF
CDR3nt: TGTGCCAGCAGTTGGCAGGGGGTCAAAAACATTCAGTACTTC

j_gene: TRBJ2-1
abundance: many
v_gene: TRBV5-1
d_gene: NA
CDR3aa: CASTLNNNEQFF
CDR3nt: TGCGCCAGCACCCTGAATAACAATGAGCAGTTCTTC

j_gene: TRBJ2-7
abundance: NA
v_gene: TRBV12-5
d_gene: NA
CDR3aa: CASGPTAHEQYF
CDR3nt: TGTGCTAGTGGTCCAACAGCTCACGAGCAGTACTTC

j_gene: TRBJ1-1
abundance: few
v_gene: TRBV2
d_gene: NA
CDR3aa: CASSGHTEAFF
CDR3nt: TGTGCCAGCAGTGGACACACTGAAGCTTTCTTT

j_gene: TRBJ1-3
abundance: NA
v_gene: TRBV19
d_gene: TRBD1
CDR3aa: CASHPRTGGNWLSGNTIYF
CDR3nt: TGTGCCAGTCATCCGCGGACAGGGGGGAATTGGCTCTCTGGAAACACCATATATTTT

j_gene: TRBJ1-4
abundance: few
v_gene: TRBV3-1
d_gene: NA
CDR3aa: CASSQEAEKLFF
CDR3nt: TGTGCCAGCAGCCAAGAGGCAGAAAAACTGTTTTTT

j_gene: TRBJ2-1
abundance: NA
v_gene: TRBV4-3
d_gene: TRBD2
CDR3aa: CASSLRTSGGFYNEQFF
CDR3nt: TGCGCCAGCAGCCTCAGGACTAGCGGGGGGTTCTACAATGAGCAGTTCTTC

j_gene: TRBJ2-7
abundance: NA
v_gene: TRBV7-3
d_gene: TRBD1
CDR3aa: CASSPLTGIREQYF
CDR3nt: TGTGCCAGCAGCCCCCTGACAGGGATCCGCGAGCAGTACTTC

j_gene: TRBJ2-3
abundance: NA
v_gene: TRBV7-6
d_gene: NA
CDR3aa: CASSPPGLVPDTQYF
CDR3nt: TGTGCCAGCAGCCCTCCGGGGCTTGTACCAGATACGCAGTATTTT